This T cell receptor (beta chain) emerged from a study of glioma-infiltrating T cells after dendritic cell vaccination (TCRdb year 2016). The study in broad terms: Of the approximately 15 glioblastoma patients in the cohort, all drawn from Phase I and II dendritic cell vaccination trials, 9 were newly diagnosed and 6 had recurrent disease. Between about 2003 and 2012, patients were given autologous tumor lysate-pulsed dendritic cell vaccination. The vaccine consisted of monocyte-derived dendritic cells cultured seven days with IL-4 and GM-CSF, then pulsed overnight with autologous tumor lysate. Patients received three intradermal dendritic cell vaccine injections at biweekly intervals in the arm below the axilla. In glioblastoma patients vaccinated with dendritic cells, deep sequencing of TCR beta CDR3 regions served to measure tumor-infiltrating lymphocyte content and to compare repertoires between tumor and blood. Survival after dendritic cell vaccination was correlated with TCR sequencing metrics, such as TIL content and the overlap between tumor and blood repertoires. What the research found in general, with its limitations: The cohort was small and heterogeneous, few patients had complete blood and tumor sets, and even fewer had initial-recurrent tumor pairs. The three-group TCR overlap response model was characterized as speculative, and prospective validation of the model was stated to be required. No direct relationship between TCR clonality and survival was found, suggesting that a diverse polyclonal response may matter. After dendritic cell vaccination, a higher estimated pretreatment TIL content predicted longer time to progression and longer overall survival.

The immunoSEQ assay amplified TCRB CDR3 regions from about 2 micrograms of genomic DNA, or from all available DNA when less than that amount was available. Multiplex PCR used 60 forward primers for TCR V beta segments and 13 reverse primers for J beta segments. To estimate the number of reads per starting template, synthetic control templates were added to each sample at limiting dilution. Sequencing produced 87 bp reads on the Illumina HiSeq System. The authors' pipeline ran thus. PCR and sequencing errors were removed by merging closely related sequences with a nearest neighbor algorithm. TCR overlap was defined as the percentage of unique tumor TCR beta sequences that were also found in the peripheral blood of the same patient. This immuneACCESS table, as held by TCRdb, lists in-frame sequences with V and J called but not all clones. Of the missing ones, under half trace to an unresolved V gene in checked studies; the others have no known cause. V, J and clone size were drawn from that table, and D and trimming were deduced from the DNA. The sample table records about 64,000 clones; about 81% of these occur just once. Of the sample, more than 8% falls within the top ten clones.

As concerns this clone: Its target antigen remains unknown. Base quality data are lacking; no much larger clone is found one base away.

CDR3 length: 15 amino acids, cysteine to phenylalanine. CDR3 DNA is the only sequence kept; it has 45 bases, read in frame from the first base. CDR1 and CDR2 are read off the germline V gene as SGHRS and YFSETQ. V is cut by 4 bases and J by 0 bases, and the space between the germline ends is 13 bases. Selection of patients required sufficient residual fresh-frozen tumor tissue and over two years of available survival data. Although molecular status otherwise differed among the glioblastoma patients, no patient had an isocitrate dehydrogenase mutation. PBMC were collected before vaccination, two weeks after the third vaccination, and at tumor progression when it occurred. Genomic DNA was extracted with the Qiagen DNeasy Blood extraction Kit.

Source: blood, taken before dendritic cell vaccination. This receptor chain uses TRBV5-1 and TRBJ1-1, with the D gene not clear enough to name. The TCR was taken from a human donor with glioblastoma. The CDR3 has the sequence CASSPVGSMNTEAFF. The DNA is as follows: TGCGCCAGCAGCCCAGTCGGGTCCATGAACACTGAAGCTTTCTTT.